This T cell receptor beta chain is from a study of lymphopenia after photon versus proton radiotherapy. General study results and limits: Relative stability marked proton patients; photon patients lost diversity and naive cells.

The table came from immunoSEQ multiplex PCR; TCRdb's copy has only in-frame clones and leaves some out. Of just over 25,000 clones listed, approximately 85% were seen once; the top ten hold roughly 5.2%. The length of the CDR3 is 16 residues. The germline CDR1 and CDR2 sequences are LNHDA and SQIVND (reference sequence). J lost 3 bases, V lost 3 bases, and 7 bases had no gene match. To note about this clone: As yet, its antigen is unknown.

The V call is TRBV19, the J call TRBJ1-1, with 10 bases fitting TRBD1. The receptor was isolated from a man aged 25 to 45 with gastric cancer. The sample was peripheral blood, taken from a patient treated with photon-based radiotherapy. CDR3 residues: CASSILTGGADTEAFF. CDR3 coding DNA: TGTGCCAGTAGTATCTTGACAGGGGGCGCGGACACTGAAGCTTTCTTT.